Described below is a single T cell receptor (beta chain) sequence and its context. Its target is not known. The PCR was carried out with 60 Vbeta primers and 13 Jbeta primers. Assay used: immunoSEQ multiplex PCR; TCRdb lists only in-frame clones, some missing. The data hold about 120,000 clones, with about 86% observed a single time. This entry is derived from a study of cytomegalovirus exposure and HLA in healthy donors. Study observations and caveats: A later analysis linked a missense variant in DCLRE1C to the trimming of TCR beta V and J genes. According to a later analysis, most TCR beta chains associated with CMV appeared HLA-restricted. While the bulk of TCR sequences proved rare, some public TCRs turned up in many donors.

Germline loops: CDR1 SNHLY, CDR2 FYNNEI. There are 11 residues in the CDR3. V was cut by 6 bases and J by 8 bases, with 7 bases left in between. The chain uses TRBV2 and TRBJ1-4; unclear D gene. The material sequenced was PBMCs. This sequence originates from a woman in her twenties or thirties in good health and CMV-seronegative. DNA for the CDR3: TGTGCCAGCAGGACCAGGGAAAAACTGTTTTTT. It translates to CASRTREKLFF. Based on the CDR3 plus reference TRBV2 and TRBJ1-4, the full variable domain is EPEVTQTPSHQVTQMGQEVILRCVPISNHLYFYWYRQILGQKVEFLVSFYNNEISEKSEIFDDQFSVERPDGSNFTLKIRSTKLEDSAMYFCASRTREKLFFGSGTQLSVL.